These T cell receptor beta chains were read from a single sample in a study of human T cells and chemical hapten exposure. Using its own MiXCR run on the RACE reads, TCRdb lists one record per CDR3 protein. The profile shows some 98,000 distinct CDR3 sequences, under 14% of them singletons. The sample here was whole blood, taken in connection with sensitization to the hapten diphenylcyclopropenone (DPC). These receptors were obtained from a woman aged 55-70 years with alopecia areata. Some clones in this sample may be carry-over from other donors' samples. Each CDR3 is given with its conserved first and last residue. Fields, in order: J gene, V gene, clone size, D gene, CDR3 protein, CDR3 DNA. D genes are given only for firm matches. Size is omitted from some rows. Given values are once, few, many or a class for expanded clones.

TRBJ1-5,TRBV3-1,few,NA,CASSHASGNQPQHF,TGTGCCAGCAGCCATGCCTCTGGCAATCAGCCCCAGCATTTT
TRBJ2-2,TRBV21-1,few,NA,CASSKLSRPAGELFF,TGTGCCAGCAGCAAACTATCGAGGCCCGCCGGGGAGCTGTTTTTT
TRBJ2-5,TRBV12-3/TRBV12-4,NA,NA,CASSLGLKETQYF,TGTGCCAGCAGTTTAGGACTAAAAGAGACCCAGTACTTC
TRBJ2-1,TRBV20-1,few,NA,CSARGSSSYNEQFF,TGCAGTGCTAGGGGCAGTTCTTCCTACAATGAGCAGTTCTTC
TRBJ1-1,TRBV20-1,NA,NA,CSATITRGYTEAFF,TGCAGTGCTACTATAACCAGGGGCTACACTGAAGCTTTCTTT
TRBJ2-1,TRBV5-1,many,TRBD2,CASSSQAGAYNEQFF,TGCGCCAGCAGCTCGCAAGCGGGGGCCTACAATGAGCAGTTCTTC
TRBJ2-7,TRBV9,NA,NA,CASSRGTSHEQYF,TGTGCCAGCAGTCGCGGGACTTCCCACGAGCAGTACTTC
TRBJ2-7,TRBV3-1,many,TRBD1,CASSHTGTGDTYEQYF,TGTGCCAGCAGTCACACCGGGACAGGGGATACCTACGAGCAGTACTTC
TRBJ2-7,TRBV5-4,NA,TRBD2,CASSLGSGGYEQYF,TGTGCCAGCAGCTTGGGTAGCGGGGGCTACGAGCAGTACTTC
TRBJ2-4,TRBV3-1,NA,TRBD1,CASSPYHLDRAGAKNIQYF,TGTGCCAGCAGCCCCTATCATTTAGACAGGGCTGGGGCCAAAAACATTCAGTACTTC
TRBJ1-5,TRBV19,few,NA,CASSIRVVQPQHF,TGTGCCAGTAGTATCCGGGTGGTCCAGCCCCAGCATTTT
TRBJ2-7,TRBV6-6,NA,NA,CASSYGQTGGYEQYF,TGTGCCAGCAGTTACGGACAGACGGGGGGTTACGAGCAGTACTTC
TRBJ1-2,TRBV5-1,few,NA,CASSSGGHGGYTF,TGCGCCAGCAGCTCCGGAGGACATGGTGGCTACACCTTC
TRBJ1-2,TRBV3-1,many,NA,CASSQEGVVAKRQYTF,TGTGCCAGCAGCCAAGAAGGTGTAGTGGCCAAGCGCCAGTACACCTTC
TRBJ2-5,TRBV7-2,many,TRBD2,CASSYNGRQETQYF,TGTGCCAGCAGCTATAACGGGAGGCAAGAGACCCAGTACTTC
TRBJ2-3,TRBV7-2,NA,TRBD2,CASSFKTSGGARGDTQYF,TGTGCCAGCAGCTTCAAAACTAGCGGGGGGGCCCGGGGAGATACGCAGTATTTT
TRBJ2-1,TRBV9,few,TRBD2,CASSPTTGSGGRNEQFF,TGTGCCAGCAGCCCTACGACGGGTAGCGGGGGCCGTAATGAGCAGTTCTTC
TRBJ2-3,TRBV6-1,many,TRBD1,CASRATGGSADTQYF,TGTGCCAGCAGGGCGACAGGGGGCAGCGCAGATACGCAGTATTTT
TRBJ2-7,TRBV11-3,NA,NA,CASSLEGQGGTYEQYF,TGTGCCAGCAGCTTAGAAGGTCAGGGGGGGACCTACGAGCAGTACTTC
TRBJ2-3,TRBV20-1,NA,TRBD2,CSAETSGDTQYF,TGCAGTGCAGAGACTAGCGGAGACACGCAGTATTTT
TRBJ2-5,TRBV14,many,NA,CASSQVIQETQYF,TGTGCCAGCAGCCAAGTCATCCAAGAGACCCAGTACTTC
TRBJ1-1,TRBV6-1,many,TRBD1,CASRYRGENTEAFF,TGTGCCAGCAGGTACAGGGGGGAGAACACTGAAGCTTTCTTT
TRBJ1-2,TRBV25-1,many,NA,CASSPQGYGYTF,TGTGCCAGCAGTCCACAGGGTTATGGCTACACCTTC